The subject of this entry is one T cell receptor (beta chain). Antigen: not known. The PCR had 60 Vbeta and 13 Jbeta primers. Assay used: immunoSEQ multiplex PCR; TCRdb lists only in-frame clones, some missing. Among about 240,000 clones listed, around four fifths were seen once. This record belongs to a study of cytomegalovirus exposure and HLA in healthy donors. Regarding the study as a whole: Per published accounts, TCR beta sequences correctly predicted the HLA-A and HLA-B alleles of most subjects. Analyses of presence and absence presupposed an approximately uniform sequencing depth across donors.

The CDR3 runs 15 residues. The V gene end was trimmed by 4 bases and the J gene end by 8 bases; junction bases not matched to a gene: 11. Per the germline V gene, CDR1 is SGHVS and CDR2 is FNYEAQ. The chain has TRBV7-6 and TRBJ1-2, with 9 bases fitting TRBD1. Sequenced sample: PBMCs. The clonotype was recovered from a boy between 5 and 17 years old in good health and CMV-seronegative. For the CDR3, the DNA is TGTGCCAGCAGCTCCTACGGGACAGGGAGAGGCGGCTACACCTTC. As protein: CASSSYGTGRGGYTF.